The 4 T cell receptor beta chains below come from one sample, sequenced in a study of cytomegalovirus exposure and HLA in healthy donors. Amplification used 60 Vbeta primers and 13 Jbeta primers. Generated by immunoSEQ multiplex PCR, the TCRdb table keeps only in-frame clones and is missing some. Here the sample spans 30,000 to 40,000 clones, 80% being singletons. Material for sequencing was PBMCs. These receptors came from a male donor in good health and CMV-seronegative.

The chain links TRBV5-1 to TRBJ1-2, with D perhaps matching TRBD1 (6 bases). V was clipped by 3 bases and J by 3 bases, with 15 bases between them. Germline values: CDR1 SGHRS, CDR2 YFSETQ. This CDR3 has 15 residues. CDR3 nucleotides: TGCGCCAGCAGCTGGGCCTCGGACAGTTACTATGGCTACACCTTC. This encodes CASSWASDSYYGYTF.

The V gene is TRBV7-9, the J gene TRBJ2-5; a weak D match, TRBD2 (5 bases). Per the germline V gene, CDR1 is SEHNR and CDR2 is FQNEAQ (reference sequence). Trimming left V 6 bases short and J 7 bases short, with 15 bases between. This CDR3 has 13 residues. CDR3 nucleotides: TGTGCCAGCAGTATGGACGGCACTAGGACCCAGTACTTC. Translating it yields CASSMDGTRTQYF.

The chain links TRBV4-3 to TRBJ2-1, with D maybe TRBD2 (5 bases). There are 16 residues in the CDR3. V was clipped by 0 bases and J by 2 bases, with 11 bases between them. The germline V gene has CDR1 LGHNA and CDR2 YSLEER. The CDR3 protein is CASSQESGSPYNEQFF. CDR3 bases: TGCGCCAGCAGCCAAGAGAGTGGGAGCCCCTACAATGAGCAGTTCTTC.

V and J are TRBV6-1 and TRBJ1-5; D is unclear. Trimming removed 1 base at V and 2 bases at J, with 12 bases between. CDR3 length equals 16 residues. CDR1 and CDR2 from the germline V gene are MNHNS and SASEGT. The CDR3 loop is CASSEEPGRGNQPQHF. CDR3 nucleotide sequence: TGTGCCAGCAGTGAAGAGCCAGGAAGAGGCAATCAGCCCCAGCATTTT.